A selection of T cell receptor beta chains follows, all from one sample in a study of T cell repertoires in cytomegalovirus infection. TCRdb re-called the reads with MiXCR, one entry per CDR3 protein. The top ten hold 1.5% to 2% of the sample, which has roughly 230,000 distinct CDR3 sequences, roughly an eighth seen once. What was sequenced was PBMCs. These TCRs come from a human donor in good health (CMV status not recorded). Some clones in this sample may be carry-over from other donors' samples. Both conserved end residues are part of each CDR3. The D gene is left open where the match is weak. Size is omitted from some rows. Given values are once, few, many or a class for expanded clones.

clone size: few; J gene: TRBJ2-4; D gene: TRBD2; V gene: TRBV6-1; CDR3 DNA: TGTGCCAGCAGAGTAGCGGGCCACGCTAACATTCAGTACTTC; CDR3 protein: CASRVAGHANIQYF
clone size: .; J gene: TRBJ2-2; D gene: .; V gene: TRBV30; CDR3 DNA: TGTGCCTGGAATGGGAACACCGGGGAGCTGTTTTTT; CDR3 protein: CAWNGNTGELFF
clone size: many; J gene: TRBJ2-3; D gene: TRBD2; V gene: TRBV25-1; CDR3 DNA: TGTGCCAGCAGTGAGGGGACTAACCCCACAGATACGCAGTATTTT; CDR3 protein: CASSEGTNPTDTQYF
clone size: many; J gene: TRBJ2-5; D gene: .; V gene: TRBV7-6; CDR3 DNA: TGTGCCAGCAAAAGAACAGGGGAGACCCAGTACTTC; CDR3 protein: CASKRTGETQYF
clone size: many; J gene: TRBJ2-1; D gene: TRBD2; V gene: TRBV27; CDR3 DNA: TGTGCCAGCAGTCCGCCCCTGACTAGCGGGAAGAATGAGCAGTTCTTC; CDR3 protein: CASSPPLTSGKNEQFF
clone size: .; J gene: TRBJ2-2; D gene: .; V gene: TRBV3-1; CDR3 DNA: TGTGCCAGCAGCCAAGTTAGGTCAAGGGGTGCCGGGGAGCTGTTTTTT; CDR3 protein: CASSQVRSRGAGELFF
clone size: .; J gene: TRBJ1-2; D gene: .; V gene: TRBV20-1; CDR3 DNA: TGCAGTGCTAGCGAACCTATCGGCACAAGGCCCGGCTACACCTTC; CDR3 protein: CSASEPIGTRPGYTF
clone size: many; J gene: TRBJ1-1; D gene: TRBD1; V gene: TRBV7-2; CDR3 DNA: TGTGCCAGCAGCTCATTCGGGACAGGGGGAGTAGGAACTGAAGCTTTCTTT; CDR3 protein: CASSSFGTGGVGTEAFF
clone size: many; J gene: TRBJ2-3; D gene: TRBD2; V gene: TRBV7-2; CDR3 DNA: TGTGCCAGCAGCTTAGAGGGCCGGGGGGGCACAGATACGCAGTATTTT; CDR3 protein: CASSLEGRGGTDTQYF
clone size: many; J gene: TRBJ1-1; D gene: .; V gene: TRBV7-8; CDR3 DNA: TGTGCCAGCAGTGGGGGAGGGCCCCTGAGGACTGAAGCTTTCTTT; CDR3 protein: CASSGGGPLRTEAFF
clone size: many; J gene: TRBJ2-5; D gene: .; V gene: TRBV7-2; CDR3 DNA: TGTGCCAGCAGCTTAGTAGGCGCGGGGCTCCAAGAGACCCAGTACTTC; CDR3 protein: CASSLVGAGLQETQYF
clone size: .; J gene: TRBJ1-1; D gene: .; V gene: TRBV29-1; CDR3 DNA: TGCAGCGTTGTCGTCGGGCCTGGGAACACTGAAGCTTTCTTT; CDR3 protein: CSVVVGPGNTEAFF
clone size: many; J gene: TRBJ1-4; D gene: TRBD1; V gene: TRBV6-1; CDR3 DNA: TGTGCCAGCACGGGACAGCCATCAGGAAATGAAAAACTGTTTTTT; CDR3 protein: CASTGQPSGNEKLFF
clone size: few; J gene: TRBJ2-2; D gene: TRBD1; V gene: TRBV19; CDR3 DNA: TGTGCCAGTAGTATGACAGGGTACACCGGGGAGCTGTTTTTT; CDR3 protein: CASSMTGYTGELFF
clone size: many; J gene: TRBJ1-1; D gene: .; V gene: TRBV25-1; CDR3 DNA: TGTGCCAGCAGTGAATCCCCGGGGGCTAGAGCTTTCTTT; CDR3 protein: CASSESPGARAFF
clone size: .; J gene: TRBJ2-5; D gene: .; V gene: TRBV20-1; CDR3 DNA: TGCAGTGCTAGAGATAGCAGGGAGACCCAGTACTTC; CDR3 protein: CSARDSRETQYF
clone size: many; J gene: TRBJ1-5; D gene: .; V gene: TRBV7-9; CDR3 DNA: TGTGCCAGCAGTCCGGACGGGCAGCCCCAGCATTTT; CDR3 protein: CASSPDGQPQHF
clone size: many; J gene: TRBJ2-7; D gene: .; V gene: TRBV7-2; CDR3 DNA: TGTGCCAGCAGCTTGGGGACCAGAACCTACGAGCAGTACTTC; CDR3 protein: CASSLGTRTYEQYF
clone size: many; J gene: TRBJ2-7; D gene: TRBD1; V gene: TRBV7-9; CDR3 DNA: TGTGCCAGCACCTCGGGACAGGGATTGAACTACGAGCAGTACTTC; CDR3 protein: CASTSGQGLNYEQYF
clone size: many; J gene: TRBJ2-2; D gene: .; V gene: TRBV15; CDR3 DNA: TGTGCCACCAGCATGTGGGACGGGGAGCTGTTTTTT; CDR3 protein: CATSMWDGELFF
clone size: many; J gene: TRBJ2-7; D gene: TRBD2; V gene: TRBV20-1; CDR3 DNA: TGCAGTGCTAGTAACCTAGCGGGGGGGTACGAGCAGTACTTC; CDR3 protein: CSASNLAGGYEQYF
clone size: .; J gene: TRBJ2-7; D gene: .; V gene: TRBV12-3/TRBV12-4; CDR3 DNA: TGTGCCAGCACCAAACAGAGCGAGCAGTACTTC; CDR3 protein: CASTKQSEQYF
clone size: many; J gene: TRBJ2-3; D gene: .; V gene: TRBV7-2; CDR3 DNA: TGTGCCAGCAGCTTAGTGTCTCAGGGCCCCACAGATACGCAGTATTTT; CDR3 protein: CASSLVSQGPTDTQYF
clone size: few; J gene: TRBJ2-1; D gene: TRBD1; V gene: TRBV20-1; CDR3 DNA: TGCAGTGCTAGCCGACAGGGGGCTAACTACAATGAGCAGTTCTTC; CDR3 protein: CSASRQGANYNEQFF
clone size: few; J gene: TRBJ1-6; D gene: .; V gene: TRBV6-2/TRBV6-3; CDR3 DNA: TGTGCCAGCAGTTATCGGACGGAACCCCATAATTCACCCCTCCACTTT; CDR3 protein: CASSYRTEPHNSPLHF
clone size: many; J gene: TRBJ2-7; D gene: TRBD1; V gene: TRBV19; CDR3 DNA: TGTGCCAGTAGTGGCGGGACAGGGAAAGAGCAGTACTTC; CDR3 protein: CASSGGTGKEQYF
clone size: .; J gene: TRBJ2-7; D gene: TRBD2; V gene: TRBV6-2/TRBV6-3; CDR3 DNA: TGTGCCAGCATTTCTGGGACTAGCGGGAGCTCCTACGAGCAGTACTTC; CDR3 protein: CASISGTSGSSYEQYF
clone size: .; J gene: TRBJ1-5; D gene: TRBD1; V gene: TRBV27; CDR3 DNA: TGTGCCAGCAGTTTATTAGGGATGACCAGGGGGGTCAATCAGCCCCAGCATTTT; CDR3 protein: CASSLLGMTRGVNQPQHF
clone size: .; J gene: TRBJ2-7; D gene: TRBD2; V gene: TRBV20-1; CDR3 DNA: TGCAGTGCTAGAGAGTTCACTAGCGGGGTACATTCCTACGAGCAGTACTTC; CDR3 protein: CSAREFTSGVHSYEQYF
clone size: .; J gene: TRBJ1-1; D gene: .; V gene: TRBV7-3; CDR3 DNA: TGTGCCAGCAGCCCTAGTTCGGTCACTGAAGCTTTCTTT; CDR3 protein: CASSPSSVTEAFF
clone size: .; J gene: TRBJ1-3; D gene: .; V gene: TRBV5-6; CDR3 DNA: TGTGCCAGCAGCCCCCTAGGACCTGGAAACACCATATATTTT; CDR3 protein: CASSPLGPGNTIYF
clone size: many; J gene: TRBJ2-7; D gene: .; V gene: TRBV7-2; CDR3 DNA: TGTGCCAGCAGCTTCGCCCCACTAGTTGCGTACGAGCAGTACTTC; CDR3 protein: CASSFAPLVAYEQYF
clone size: .; J gene: TRBJ2-1; D gene: .; V gene: TRBV20-1; CDR3 DNA: TGCAGTGCTAGAGCCCTCGGGGAGCGGCAGAGCTCCTACAATGAGCAGTTCTTC; CDR3 protein: CSARALGERQSSYNEQFF
clone size: .; J gene: TRBJ1-4; D gene: .; V gene: TRBV6-8; CDR3 DNA: TGTGCCGTCTCCCCGCCCGGTGAAAAACTGTTTTTT; CDR3 protein: CAVSPPGEKLFF
clone size: many; J gene: TRBJ2-1; D gene: .; V gene: TRBV6-1; CDR3 DNA: TGTGCCAGCAGTGAAGATTGGGGGAGGGGGGACTCCTACAATGAGCAGTTCTTC; CDR3 protein: CASSEDWGRGDSYNEQFF
clone size: .; J gene: TRBJ2-5; D gene: .; V gene: TRBV10-2; CDR3 DNA: TGCGCCAGCAGTGGGGCGGGGCCGACCCAGTACTTC; CDR3 protein: CASSGAGPTQYF
clone size: many; J gene: TRBJ1-6; D gene: .; V gene: TRBV7-8; CDR3 DNA: TGTGCCAGCAGCTTATCAGGAAATTCACCCCTCCACTTT; CDR3 protein: CASSLSGNSPLHF
clone size: many; J gene: TRBJ2-5; D gene: TRBD1; V gene: TRBV28; CDR3 DNA: TGTGCCAGCAGTACTCGGACAGGGGGCGAAGAGACCCAGTACTTC; CDR3 protein: CASSTRTGGEETQYF
clone size: few; J gene: TRBJ2-7; D gene: .; V gene: TRBV19; CDR3 DNA: TGTGCCAGTGTGCGTCCCTACGAGCAGTACTTC; CDR3 protein: CASVRPYEQYF
clone size: many; J gene: TRBJ1-3; D gene: .; V gene: TRBV25-1; CDR3 DNA: TGTGCCAGCAGTCCACAGGGTCAACTGAGCTCTGGAAACACCATATATTTT; CDR3 protein: CASSPQGQLSSGNTIYF
clone size: few; J gene: TRBJ2-1; D gene: TRBD1; V gene: TRBV29-1; CDR3 DNA: TGCAGCGTTGATTTCAGGGACAGGGGGCTCGGTGAGCAGTTCTTC; CDR3 protein: CSVDFRDRGLGEQFF
clone size: many; J gene: TRBJ2-3; D gene: TRBD2; V gene: TRBV25-1; CDR3 DNA: TGTGCCAGCTCCTGGGGGAGACTAGCCCAAACCGATACGCAGTATTTT; CDR3 protein: CASSWGRLAQTDTQYF
clone size: few; J gene: TRBJ1-1; D gene: .; V gene: TRBV5-1; CDR3 DNA: TGCGCCAGCAGCGAGGACAGTTCGACTGAAGCTTTCTTT; CDR3 protein: CASSEDSSTEAFF
clone size: many; J gene: TRBJ2-3; D gene: .; V gene: TRBV7-2; CDR3 DNA: TGTGCCAGCAGCTTAGGGCGAGTGAGGGGGCACGGGGGGGGCCCCACAGATACGCAGTATTTT; CDR3 protein: CASSLGRVRGHGGGPTDTQYF
clone size: .; J gene: TRBJ2-2; D gene: TRBD2; V gene: TRBV10-1; CDR3 DNA: TGCGCCAGCAGTGTAATGCTAGCGGGGGAGACCGGGGAGCTGTTTTTT; CDR3 protein: CASSVMLAGETGELFF
clone size: .; J gene: TRBJ1-6; D gene: .; V gene: TRBV25-1; CDR3 DNA: TGTGCCAGCACCCAGACAGGATTTAATTCACCCCTCCACTTT; CDR3 protein: CASTQTGFNSPLHF
clone size: .; J gene: TRBJ2-7; D gene: TRBD2; V gene: TRBV29-1; CDR3 DNA: TGCAGCGTTGAATCGGGGGGGTCCTACGAGCAGTACTTC; CDR3 protein: CSVESGGSYEQYF
clone size: .; J gene: TRBJ1-2; D gene: TRBD1; V gene: TRBV6-6; CDR3 DNA: TGTGCCAGCAGTTACGTGGAGGGACAGCACGGCTACACCTTC; CDR3 protein: CASSYVEGQHGYTF
clone size: .; J gene: TRBJ1-1; D gene: .; V gene: TRBV5-1; CDR3 DNA: TGCGCCAGCAGCAGGTCCCGGCAGGGGAACACTGAAGCTTTCTTT; CDR3 protein: CASSRSRQGNTEAFF
clone size: few; J gene: TRBJ1-2; D gene: .; V gene: TRBV4-2; CDR3 DNA: TGTGCCAGCAGCCAAGTGGGCAGGGAGCATGGCTACACCTTC; CDR3 protein: CASSQVGREHGYTF
clone size: many; J gene: TRBJ1-5; D gene: .; V gene: TRBV19; CDR3 DNA: TGTGCCAGTAGTCCACCAGGAGGGGGGGGCGGCAATCAGCCCCAGCATTTT; CDR3 protein: CASSPPGGGGGNQPQHF
clone size: few; J gene: TRBJ2-2; D gene: TRBD2; V gene: TRBV29-1; CDR3 DNA: TGCAGCGTCGGACTAGCGGCGAACACCGGGGAGCTGTTTTTT; CDR3 protein: CSVGLAANTGELFF
clone size: many; J gene: TRBJ2-5; D gene: .; V gene: TRBV19; CDR3 DNA: TGTGCCAGTAGTATAGATCGGGTTAGCGGCAGGGGGTCCCAAGAGACCCAGTACTTC; CDR3 protein: CASSIDRVSGRGSQETQYF
clone size: many; J gene: TRBJ2-5; D gene: TRBD1; V gene: TRBV7-2; CDR3 DNA: TGTGCCAGCAGCGGGACAGGGGGGGAGGAGACCCAGTACTTC; CDR3 protein: CASSGTGGEETQYF
clone size: .; J gene: TRBJ2-2; D gene: .; V gene: TRBV14; CDR3 DNA: TGTGCCAGCAGCCAAGTTATCGGCACCGGGGAGCTGTTTTTT; CDR3 protein: CASSQVIGTGELFF